The clone carrying this TCR beta chain has more than one count but fewer than ten. As yet, its antigen is unknown. Unique molecular identifiers were incorporated during preparation of the TCRbeta library. TCRdb analysed the PCR reads with MiXCR anew, one entry per CDR3 protein. The sample comprises about 250,000 distinct CDR3 sequences, 20% to 30% of which are singletons, and 4.5% to 5.5% rests with the top ten. This sample stems from a study of T-cell reconstitution after alpha-beta-depleted transplantation in children. V lost 7 bases, J lost 0 bases, and 2 bases stayed unmatched. This CDR3 region has 13 residues. Looked up from germline, CDR1 is WSHSY and CDR2 is SAAADI. Points from the study as a whole: It was reported that alpha-beta T cells came from several hundred expanded graft clones (about two months after transplant).

The receptor was isolated from a female patient aged 2-10 years who had a stem cell transplant for congenital amegakaryocytic thrombocytopenia, so the T cells may come from the graft donor. This chain uses TRBV10-2 with TRBJ1-1; 7 nucleotides match TRBD1. Sequenced here: PBMCs, mostly from graft donor cells, sampled 360 days after TCRalphabeta/CD19-depleted stem cell transplant. The CDR3 DNA reads as TGCGCCAGCACGGACAGGATGAACACTGAAGCTTTCTTT. Protein sequence: CASTDRMNTEAFF.